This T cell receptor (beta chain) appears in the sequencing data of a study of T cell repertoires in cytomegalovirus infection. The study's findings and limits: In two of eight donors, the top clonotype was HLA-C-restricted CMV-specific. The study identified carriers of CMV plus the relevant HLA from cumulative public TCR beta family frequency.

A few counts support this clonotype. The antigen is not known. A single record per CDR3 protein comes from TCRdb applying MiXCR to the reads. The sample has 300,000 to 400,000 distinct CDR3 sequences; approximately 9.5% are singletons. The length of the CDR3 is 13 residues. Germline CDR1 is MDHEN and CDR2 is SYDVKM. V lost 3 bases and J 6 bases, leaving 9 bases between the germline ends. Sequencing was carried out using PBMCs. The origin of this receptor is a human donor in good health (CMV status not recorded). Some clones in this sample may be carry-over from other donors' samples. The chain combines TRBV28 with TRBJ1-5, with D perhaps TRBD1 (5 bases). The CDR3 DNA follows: TGTGCCAGCAGTTTTCAAGGGACTCAGCCCCAGCATTTT. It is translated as CASSFQGTQPQHF. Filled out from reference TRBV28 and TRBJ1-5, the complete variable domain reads DVKVTQSSRYLVKRTGEKVFLECVQDMDHENMFWYRQDPGLGLRLIYFSYDVKMKEKGDIPEGYSVSREKKERFSLILESASTNQTSMYLCASSFQGTQPQHFGDGTRLSIL.